Below, 24 T cell receptor beta chains from the same sample are listed, as sequenced in a study of shared clonotypes between healthy human individuals. Clones were read by immunoSEQ multiplex PCR, and TCRdb kept only the in-frame ones, dropping some. The sample holds some 690,000 clones; 90% are singletons and the top ten take approximately 35%. Material for sequencing was memory CD8+ T cells from PBMCs. Indicated subset: CD45RO+ cells pooled with CCR7-negative TemRA cells. These receptors all come from a man between 18 and 35 years old in good health. Some clones in this sample may be carry-over from other donors' samples.

V and J are TRBV27 and TRBJ2-3; 8 nucleotides match TRBD1. This CDR3 is built from 14 residues. J gave up 5 bases and V 2 bases, and 3 bases lay outside the gene matches. Germline CDR1 is MNHEY and CDR2 is SMNVEV (reference sequence). This CDR3 is CASSLGQGIDTQYF. The CDR3 DNA follows: TGTGCCAGCAGTTTAGGACAGGGTATAGATACGCAGTATTTT.

This chain links TRBV27 with TRBJ2-7; D possibly corresponds to TRBD2 (6 bases). Germline assignment: CDR1 MNHEY and CDR2 SMNVEV (reference sequence). This CDR3 region has 14 residues. V was pared by 5 bases and J by 5 bases, with 16 bases between. The CDR3 DNA is TGTGCCAGCAGTCGAAGGTTCCGCGGGGACGAGCAGTACTTC. This gives the protein CASSRRFRGDEQYF.

This chain connects TRBV7-9 to TRBJ1-1; TRBD1 aligns across 10 bases. The CDR3 extends over 16 amino acids. The germline CDR1 and CDR2 sequences are SEHNR and FQNEAQ (reference sequence). Trimming took 6 bases from V and 0 from J; bases not matched to a gene: 7. The CDR3 coding sequence is TGTGCCAGCAGACCCACCGGGACAGGGGTGAACACTGAAGCTTTCTTT. Protein: CASRPTGTGVNTEAFF.

As for this clone: This may stem from a read error, because a much larger clone lies one nucleotide away. The genes are TRBV7-6 and TRBJ2-1; 13 bases are shared with TRBD2. J lost 8 bases, V lost 5 bases, and 6 bases had no gene match. Germline assignment: CDR1 SGHVS and CDR2 FNYEAQ. The CDR3 covers 15 residues. The CDR3 here is CASSPGTSGTDEQFF. The DNA of the CDR3 is TGTGCCAGCAGCCCCGGGACTAGCGGGACTGATGAGCAGTTCTTC.

This chain joins TRBV9 and TRBJ2-7; no reliable D call. From germline, CDR1 is SGDLS and CDR2 YYNGEE. The V end was cut by 4 bases, the J end by 3 bases, with 11 bases between. CDR3 length: 13 amino acids. The DNA for the CDR3 is TGTGCCAGCAGCCCCGGGTCCAACTACGAGCAGTACTTC. Translated: CASSPGSNYEQYF.

The chain joins TRBV5-8 to TRBJ2-7; D tentatively reads TRBD1 or TRBD2 (6 bases each). There are 16 residues in the CDR3. Germline CDR1 and CDR2: SGHTS and YDEGEE. Trimming cost V 3 bases and J 2 bases, with 18 bases left between them. The CDR3 DNA reads TGTGCCAGCAGCTCTGCTGGGGGGCGGGTCCCCTACGAGCAGTACTTC. The encoded protein is CASSSAGGRVPYEQYF.

The chain uses TRBV10-3 and TRBJ2-5; D not resolved. The CDR3 extends over 14 amino acids. Germline CDR1 ENHRY, CDR2 SYGVKD. V was cut by 6 bases and J by 0 bases, with 11 bases left in between. The CDR3 reads CAIRKDGNQETQYF. DNA of the CDR3: TGTGCCATCAGGAAGGACGGAAACCAAGAGACCCAGTACTTC.

This rearrangement joins TRBV6-5 to TRBJ1-5; D ambiguous. Trimming stripped 3 bases from V and 7 bases from J, with 16 bases between. Germline assignment: CDR1 MNHEY and CDR2 SVGAGI. The CDR3 length is 15 residues. The DNA for the CDR3 is TGTGCCAGCAGTTATAGGGCTCCGGAAGGGCAGCCCCAGCATTTT. This gives the protein CASSYRAPEGQPQHF.

This clone was found once. The rearrangement uses TRBV7-9 and TRBJ1-2, with 7 bases lining up with TRBD1. The germline gives CDR1 SEHNR, CDR2 FQNEAQ (reference sequence). The junction had 5 bases not matched to a gene; V was cut back by 5 bases and J by 8 bases. CDR3 length equals 12 residues. CDR3 bases: TGTGCCAGCAGCACCGGGACAGAGGGCTACACCTTC. It yields the protein CASSTGTEGYTF.

There are a few counts of this clone. The chain has TRBV19 and TRBJ1-4, with D possibly TRBD1 on 5 matching bases. The V gene lost 5 bases and the J gene lost 5 bases, with 12 bases spanning the gap. Germline CDR1 reads LNHDA; CDR2 reads SQIVND (reference sequence). The CDR3 totals 14 residues. For the CDR3, the DNA is TGTGCCAGTAGTCCCCCGGGACGAAATGAAAAACTGTTTTTT. As protein: CASSPPGRNEKLFF.

The rearrangement links TRBV5-1 to TRBJ2-7, with D hard to call. This CDR3 is 12 amino acids long. Germline V CDR1 and CDR2: SGHRS, YFSETQ. Trimming shortened V by 0 bases and J by 2 bases, and 3 bases separated the two germline ends. The CDR3 nucleotides read TGCGCCAGCAGCTTGGTAGCCTACGAGCAGTACTTC. Its translation: CASSLVAYEQYF.

The table lists this clone with a few counts. The chain couples TRBV19 to TRBJ2-7, with a weak D call TRBD1 (6 bases). The CDR3 contains 12 residues. Germline values: CDR1 LNHDA, CDR2 SQIVND (reference sequence). V was clipped by 5 bases and J by 6 bases, with 11 bases between them. The CDR3 DNA is TGTGCCAGTAGTGCGGACAGTACCGAGCAGTACTTC. Its translation is CASSADSTEQYF.

Only a few counts were recorded for this clone. An end of the junction differs from the germline gene, which may be a read error. The chain carries TRBV7-9 and TRBJ2-5, with D perhaps matching TRBD1 or TRBD2 (5 bases each). Per the germline V gene, CDR1 is SEHNR and CDR2 is FQNEAQ (reference sequence). The CDR3 has 14 amino acids. The DNA of the CDR3 is TGTGCCAGCCGCTTACGGGGACCCGAAGAGACCCAGTACTTC. Translated: CASRLRGPEETQYF.

V usage is TRBV19 and J usage is TRBJ2-1; 8 nucleotides agree with TRBD2. This CDR3 is 14 amino acids long. Losses at the gene ends were 7 bases for V and 0 bases for J; bases not matched to a gene: 2. The V gene's germline CDR1 is LNHDA and CDR2 SQIVND (reference sequence). CDR3 in DNA: TGTGCCAGTATGGGACTAGACTCCTACAATGAGCAGTTCTTC. The encoded protein is CASMGLDSYNEQFF.

With regard to this clone: This may arise from a read error, as a much more abundant clone is one base away. Different DNA sequences within this sample yield the same CDR3. The chain carries TRBV7-9 and TRBJ1-5; D uncertain. CDR3 length: 12 residues. V was shortened by 1 base and J by 6 bases, with 4 bases between the two germline ends. Germline V lookup: CDR1 SEHNR, CDR2 FQNEAQ (reference sequence). This CDR3 reads CASSLGGQPQHF. The DNA for the CDR3 is TGTGCCAGCAGCTTAGGGGGTCAGCCCCAGCATTTT.

The V gene is TRBV11-2, the J gene TRBJ2-7; D is unclear. CDR3 length equals 14 residues. Germline loops: CDR1 SGHAT, CDR2 FQNNGV. Deletions cut 3 bases from V and 4 bases from J, with 13 bases between. The CDR3 region is CASSFRGSGYEQYF. The CDR3 DNA follows: TGTGCCAGCAGCTTCAGAGGCTCCGGTTACGAGCAGTACTTC.

This clone was recorded once. The rearrangement links TRBV27 to TRBJ2-1, with 9 bases aligning to TRBD1. This CDR3 spans 17 amino acids. J gave up 5 bases and V 0 bases, and 8 bases lay outside the gene matches. Germline lookup yields CDR1 MNHEY and CDR2 SMNVEV (reference sequence). This chain's CDR3 is CASSLSPGTGPNNEQFF. CDR3 bases: TGTGCCAGCAGTTTATCGCCCGGGACAGGGCCCAACAATGAGCAGTTCTTC.

V and J are TRBV2 and TRBJ1-2; D gene uncertain. V was pared by 2 bases and J by 8 bases, with 12 bases between. The CDR3 covers 13 residues. Germline V gene lookup returns CDR1 SNHLY and CDR2 FYNNEI. The CDR3 coding sequence is TGTGCCAGCAGTGAAAAGGGAATGGGGGGCTACACCTTC. Translating it yields CASSEKGMGGYTF.

V and J are TRBV19 and TRBJ1-5; D unresolved. Trimming removed 7 bases at V and 2 bases at J, with 21 bases between. This CDR3 has 17 residues. CDR1 is LNHDA, CDR2 SQIVND, per germline (reference sequence). The CDR3 sequence: CASTDGPTVPGNQPQHF. In DNA, the CDR3 is TGTGCCAGTACCGACGGACCAACCGTCCCGGGCAATCAGCCCCAGCATTTT.

V gene TRBV2 combines with J gene TRBJ2-7; 9 bases fit TRBD1. Germline V gives CDR1 SNHLY, CDR2 FYNNEI. The CDR3 loop spans 16 amino acids. Trimming removed 10 bases from V and 3 bases from J; junction bases left unmatched: 16. The CDR3 region has the DNA TGTGCCAACCTAATAGGCTCCGGGACAGGGTTCTACGAGCAGTACTTC. It is translated as CANLIGSGTGFYEQYF.

The chain combines TRBV6-1 with TRBJ2-1; D remains unclear. The CDR3 loop spans 14 amino acids. CDR1 and CDR2 (germline): MNHNS, SASEGT. V was pared by 7 bases and J by 0 bases, with 10 bases between. The CDR3 reads CASTDSISYNEQFF. For the CDR3, the DNA is TGTGCCAGCACAGACTCGATCTCCTACAATGAGCAGTTCTTC.

This chain links TRBV19 with TRBJ1-1, with D possibly TRBD1 on 5 matching bases. The V end lost 4 bases, the J end lost 5 bases, and 17 bases lay between the germline ends. Germline V gene sequence: CDR1 LNHDA, CDR2 SQIVND (reference sequence). CDR3 length: 15 residues. The CDR3 DNA reads as TGTGCCAGTAGTACTCTACTGACTGGGGGAACTGAAGCTTTCTTT. It codes for CASSTLLTGGTEAFF.

The chain uses TRBV19 and TRBJ2-3; D tentatively fits TRBD1 or TRBD2 (5 bases each). This CDR3 spans 15 amino acids. Trimming took 3 bases from V and 3 from J, leaving 13 bases between them. CDR1 is LNHDA, CDR2 SQIVND, per germline (reference sequence). The CDR3 sequence: CASSIWTEGTDTQYF. CDR3 in DNA: TGTGCCAGTAGTATTTGGACTGAGGGGACAGATACGCAGTATTTT.

This clone was seen once. The gene calls are TRBV7-6 and TRBJ2-5; D gene ambiguous. From germline, CDR1 is SGHVS and CDR2 FNYEAQ. This CDR3 comprises 13 residues. V lost 5 bases and J lost 5, with 12 bases in between. The DNA for the CDR3 is TGTGCCAGCAGCCCTATACTTGGGGAGACCCAGTACTTC. Its protein is CASSPILGETQYF.